A selection of T cell receptor beta chains follows, all from one sample in a study of T cells in Graves' hyperthyroidism and ophthalmopathy. TCRdb processed the multiplex PCR reads anew with MiXCR; each CDR3 protein has one entry. The profile shows about 420,000 distinct CDR3 sequences, 15% to 17% of them singletons. Sequencing was performed on blood. The receptors come from a young woman with Graves' hyperthyroidism. Each CDR3 is given without its conserved first and last residue. A D gene is named only where the DNA matches it firmly. Clone size, where shown, is once, few, many, or a class for clones that have expanded.

abundance: many
v_gene: TRBV20-1
len: 14
d_gene: TRBD2
j_gene: TRBJ2-7
CDR3aa: SARGTSGRSSYEQY

abundance: few
v_gene: TRBV6-1
len: 13
d_gene: TRBD2
j_gene: TRBJ2-5
CDR3aa: ASSETSGGLETQY

abundance: many
v_gene: TRBV7-6
len: 13
d_gene: -
j_gene: TRBJ1-6
CDR3aa: ASSRLIGGTSPLH

abundance: -
v_gene: TRBV7-9
len: 13
d_gene: -
j_gene: TRBJ2-1
CDR3aa: ASSLPSGGRNEQF

abundance: many
v_gene: TRBV2
len: 13
d_gene: -
j_gene: TRBJ2-7
CDR3aa: ASSEGEDPRMEQY

abundance: -
v_gene: TRBV20-1
len: 11
d_gene: TRBD2
j_gene: TRBJ2-3
CDR3aa: SGAGGGEDTQY

abundance: many
v_gene: TRBV29-1
len: 11
d_gene: TRBD1
j_gene: TRBJ1-5
CDR3aa: SVAGTGGQPQH

abundance: many
v_gene: TRBV12-3/TRBV12-4
len: 14
d_gene: TRBD2
j_gene: TRBJ2-1
CDR3aa: ASSFSPGLAGSKQF

abundance: many
v_gene: TRBV28
len: 14
d_gene: TRBD1
j_gene: TRBJ1-3
CDR3aa: ASRTEPGQGARTIY

abundance: -
v_gene: TRBV19
len: 15
d_gene: TRBD2
j_gene: TRBJ2-3
CDR3aa: ASSAWSAGVNTDTQY

abundance: many
v_gene: TRBV5-8
len: 13
d_gene: TRBD2
j_gene: TRBJ2-4
CDR3aa: ASSLAMTGGDIQY

abundance: many
v_gene: TRBV7-9
len: 14
d_gene: -
j_gene: TRBJ2-2
CDR3aa: ASSSGLQVWAGELF

abundance: many
v_gene: TRBV2
len: 11
d_gene: -
j_gene: TRBJ1-1
CDR3aa: ASSDVRVGEAF

abundance: -
v_gene: TRBV12-3/TRBV12-4
len: 10
d_gene: -
j_gene: TRBJ1-6
CDR3aa: ASSFRVSPLH

abundance: many
v_gene: TRBV20-1
len: 11
d_gene: TRBD1
j_gene: TRBJ2-3
CDR3aa: SARTGTTDTQY

abundance: many
v_gene: TRBV5-1
len: 11
d_gene: -
j_gene: TRBJ1-5
CDR3aa: ASSSGAGQPQH

abundance: few
v_gene: TRBV6-2/TRBV6-3
len: 12
d_gene: -
j_gene: TRBJ2-1
CDR3aa: ASTKEDRNNEQF

abundance: many
v_gene: TRBV28
len: 15
d_gene: TRBD1
j_gene: TRBJ1-2
CDR3aa: ASSFNTGTDKNYGYT

abundance: -
v_gene: TRBV20-1
len: 10
d_gene: -
j_gene: TRBJ2-4
CDR3aa: STEGAGNIQY

abundance: many
v_gene: TRBV5-5
len: 12
d_gene: -
j_gene: TRBJ1-4
CDR3aa: ASSLQGSNEKLF

abundance: -
v_gene: TRBV27
len: 20
d_gene: -
j_gene: TRBJ2-7
CDR3aa: ASSLVHTFLLLMGTTLAEQY

abundance: -
v_gene: TRBV29-1
len: 9
d_gene: -
j_gene: TRBJ2-2
CDR3aa: SVGDAGELF

abundance: few
v_gene: TRBV5-6
len: 13
d_gene: TRBD2
j_gene: TRBJ2-7
CDR3aa: ASRLLAGAVYEQY

abundance: many
v_gene: TRBV27
len: 12
d_gene: -
j_gene: TRBJ2-5
CDR3aa: ASSPRTGSETQY

abundance: many
v_gene: TRBV18
len: 12
d_gene: -
j_gene: TRBJ2-1
CDR3aa: ASSPGTRDNEQF

abundance: many
v_gene: TRBV12-3/TRBV12-4
len: 15
d_gene: -
j_gene: TRBJ1-3
CDR3aa: ASSFRSGASSGNTIY

abundance: -
v_gene: TRBV5-1
len: 10
d_gene: -
j_gene: TRBJ2-1
CDR3aa: ASSLNGGLQF

abundance: many
v_gene: TRBV28
len: 17
d_gene: -
j_gene: TRBJ1-3
CDR3aa: ASSLSTNLQGTEGNTIY

abundance: -
v_gene: TRBV5-4
len: 15
d_gene: TRBD2
j_gene: TRBJ2-3
CDR3aa: ASSPGTSGRSPYTQY

abundance: once
v_gene: TRBV2
len: 11
d_gene: -
j_gene: TRBJ2-5
CDR3aa: ASTYRPDETQY

abundance: once
v_gene: TRBV7-9
len: 13
d_gene: TRBD1
j_gene: TRBJ2-5
CDR3aa: ASSSGQGMTETQY

abundance: -
v_gene: TRBV5-4
len: 16
d_gene: TRBD2
j_gene: TRBJ2-3
CDR3aa: ASSPGPGSGRAEYTQY

abundance: few
v_gene: TRBV4-1
len: 14
d_gene: -
j_gene: TRBJ2-3
CDR3aa: ASSQDSVFGTDTQY

abundance: many
v_gene: TRBV19
len: 10
d_gene: -
j_gene: TRBJ1-1
CDR3aa: ASGLGGVGAF

abundance: many
v_gene: TRBV13
len: 14
d_gene: TRBD2
j_gene: TRBJ2-3
CDR3aa: ASSPLSGRNLDTQY

abundance: many
v_gene: TRBV20-1
len: 12
d_gene: -
j_gene: TRBJ2-3
CDR3aa: SAERGIETDTQY

abundance: many
v_gene: TRBV20-1
len: 13
d_gene: TRBD1
j_gene: TRBJ1-2
CDR3aa: SASSPGGGVYGYT

abundance: many
v_gene: TRBV20-1
len: 11
d_gene: -
j_gene: TRBJ1-1
CDR3aa: SAEGGGRPEAF

abundance: many
v_gene: TRBV6-1
len: 11
d_gene: -
j_gene: TRBJ2-5
CDR3aa: ASSDGQMKTQY

abundance: many
v_gene: TRBV12-3/TRBV12-4
len: 14
d_gene: -
j_gene: TRBJ1-5
CDR3aa: ASSPAGSSSNQPQH

abundance: many
v_gene: TRBV27
len: 10
d_gene: -
j_gene: TRBJ2-7
CDR3aa: ASSLIGDEQY

abundance: many
v_gene: TRBV30
len: 14
d_gene: TRBD2
j_gene: TRBJ2-3
CDR3aa: AWSPGVAGRWDTQY

abundance: many
v_gene: TRBV12-5
len: 13
d_gene: -
j_gene: TRBJ1-1
CDR3aa: ASGLEQGQGTEAF

abundance: many
v_gene: TRBV18
len: 12
d_gene: TRBD2
j_gene: TRBJ2-3
CDR3aa: ASSRASGVDTQY